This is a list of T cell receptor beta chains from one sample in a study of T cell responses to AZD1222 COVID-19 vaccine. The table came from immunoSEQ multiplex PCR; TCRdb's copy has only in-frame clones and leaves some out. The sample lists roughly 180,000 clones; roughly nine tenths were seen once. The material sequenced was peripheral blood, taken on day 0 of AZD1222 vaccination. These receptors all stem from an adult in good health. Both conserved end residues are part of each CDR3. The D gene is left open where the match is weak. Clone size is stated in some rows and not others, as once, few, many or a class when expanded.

CDR3 DNA: TGTGCCATCCGGGGGGCGGAGAATACGCAGTATTTT; CDR3 protein: CAIRGAENTQYF; D gene: .; J gene: TRBJ2-3; clone size: .; V gene: TRBV10-3
CDR3 DNA: TGTGCTAGCAGCAAGGGTCAGAGCTCTGGAAACACCATATATTTT; CDR3 protein: CASSKGQSSGNTIYF; D gene: .; J gene: TRBJ1-3; clone size: .; V gene: TRBV7-7
CDR3 DNA: TGTGCCTGGGGGACAGGGCGGGGAGAGACCCAGTACTTC; CDR3 protein: CAWGTGRGETQYF; D gene: TRBD1; J gene: TRBJ2-5; clone size: .; V gene: TRBV30
CDR3 DNA: TGTGCCAGTACCCAGGGTGACGAGCAGTACTTC; CDR3 protein: CASTQGDEQYF; D gene: .; J gene: TRBJ2-7; clone size: .; V gene: TRBV19
CDR3 DNA: TGCGCCAGCAGCCGCGAAGACCGGACAGGGGAGAAAGAGCAGTACTTC; CDR3 protein: CASSREDRTGEKEQYF; D gene: TRBD1; J gene: TRBJ2-7; clone size: .; V gene: TRBV4-1
CDR3 DNA: TGTGCCAGCTACCGAGAGGGGGCGACCAATCAGCCCCAGCATTTT; CDR3 protein: CASYREGATNQPQHF; D gene: TRBD1; J gene: TRBJ1-5; clone size: .; V gene: TRBV28
CDR3 DNA: TGTGCCAGCAGCCTAAGACCGGACAGTGGATCACCCCTCCACTTT; CDR3 protein: CASSLRPDSGSPLHF; D gene: .; J gene: TRBJ1-6; clone size: .; V gene: TRBV7-2
CDR3 DNA: TGTGCCAGCAGCAACCGGGGTCAAAACACTGAAGCTTTCTTT; CDR3 protein: CASSNRGQNTEAFF; D gene: .; J gene: TRBJ1-1; clone size: .; V gene: TRBV6-5
CDR3 DNA: TGTGCCAGCTCACACGGACTAGCGGGGGGGAAAAACATTCAGTACTTC; CDR3 protein: CASSHGLAGGKNIQYF; D gene: TRBD2; J gene: TRBJ2-4; clone size: .; V gene: TRBV18
CDR3 DNA: .; CDR3 protein: CASILAQPQHF; D gene: .; J gene: TRBJ1-5; clone size: .; V gene: TRBV9
CDR3 DNA: TGTGCCAGCAGCCCAGGGACAGGCTATTACTACGAGCAGTACTTC; CDR3 protein: CASSPGTGYYYEQYF; D gene: TRBD1; J gene: TRBJ2-7; clone size: .; V gene: TRBV7-6
CDR3 DNA: TGTGCCAGTAGTATAGTGCGACAGGGCAATCAGCCCCAGCATTTT; CDR3 protein: CASSIVRQGNQPQHF; D gene: .; J gene: TRBJ1-5; clone size: once; V gene: TRBV19
CDR3 DNA: TGTGCCAGCAGCTTAGGCCCCGGTGCCAATCAGCCCCAGCATTTT; CDR3 protein: CASSLGPGANQPQHF; D gene: .; J gene: TRBJ1-5; clone size: .; V gene: TRBV7-9
CDR3 DNA: TGTGCCAGCAGCTTTTCTCTGACAGGGGGCGCTTCTGGGGCCAACGTCCTGACTTTC; CDR3 protein: CASSFSLTGGASGANVLTF; D gene: TRBD1; J gene: TRBJ2-6; clone size: .; V gene: TRBV7-9
CDR3 DNA: TGTGCCAGCAGCGTAGATCCGGGTTCGGGCTATGGCTACACCTTC; CDR3 protein: CASSVDPGSGYGYTF; D gene: .; J gene: TRBJ1-2; clone size: .; V gene: TRBV9
CDR3 DNA: TGTGCCAGCAGCTGGGACGCGGGGGGGCCTCTAAAGACCCAGTACTTC; CDR3 protein: CASSWDAGGPLKTQYF; D gene: TRBD2; J gene: TRBJ2-5; clone size: .; V gene: TRBV5-5
CDR3 DNA: TGCGCCAGCAGCCCCCGGACTAGCGGGGCCTACAATGAGCAGTTCTTC; CDR3 protein: CASSPRTSGAYNEQFF; D gene: TRBD2; J gene: TRBJ2-1; clone size: .; V gene: TRBV5-1
CDR3 DNA: TGTGCCAGCAGTTCCCAGGGGGCGCGGGGTTCACCCCTCCACTTT; CDR3 protein: CASSSQGARGSPLHF; D gene: TRBD1; J gene: TRBJ1-6; clone size: .; V gene: TRBV6-5
CDR3 DNA: TGTGCTAGCAGCTTACCTAGCGACAGGGTTGGAAACACCATATATTTT; CDR3 protein: CASSLPSDRVGNTIYF; D gene: TRBD1; J gene: TRBJ1-3; clone size: .; V gene: TRBV7-7
CDR3 DNA: TGTGCCTGGAGCTATGAGGCGGGCTACGAGCAGTACTTC; CDR3 protein: CAWSYEAGYEQYF; D gene: .; J gene: TRBJ2-7; clone size: once; V gene: TRBV30
CDR3 DNA: TGCGCCAGCAGCCCGACAGGGACTACAGGGGCAGATACGCAGTATTTT; CDR3 protein: CASSPTGTTGADTQYF; D gene: .; J gene: TRBJ2-3; clone size: .; V gene: TRBV5-1
CDR3 DNA: TGTGCCAGCGGACCGAAGGGACAGGGGGGGTATGGCTACACCTTC; CDR3 protein: CASGPKGQGGYGYTF; D gene: TRBD1; J gene: TRBJ1-2; clone size: .; V gene: TRBV27
CDR3 DNA: TGTGCCAGCAGCTCCCTGGTCACCGGGGAGCTGTTTTTT; CDR3 protein: CASSSLVTGELFF; D gene: .; J gene: TRBJ2-2; clone size: .; V gene: TRBV7-9
CDR3 DNA: TGTGCCTGGAGGGCAGGGCTTCTCGGGAGGAACACTGAAGCTTTCTTT; CDR3 protein: CAWRAGLLGRNTEAFF; D gene: .; J gene: TRBJ1-1; clone size: .; V gene: TRBV30
CDR3 DNA: TGTGCCAGCAGCCCAAGGAAGGGGTTTGGATACAATGAGCAGTTCTTC; CDR3 protein: CASSPRKGFGYNEQFF; D gene: .; J gene: TRBJ2-1; clone size: .; V gene: TRBV2
CDR3 DNA: TGTGCCAGCAGACAAGCGACAGACACAGGTAACACTGAAGCTTTCTTT; CDR3 protein: CASRQATDTGNTEAFF; D gene: .; J gene: TRBJ1-1; clone size: .; V gene: TRBV7-9
CDR3 DNA: TGTGCCAGTAGTTCGTTGGCTGCCCTCTCCTACAATGAGCAGTTCTTC; CDR3 protein: CASSSLAALSYNEQFF; D gene: .; J gene: TRBJ2-1; clone size: .; V gene: TRBV19
CDR3 DNA: TGTGCCAGTAGTACCCTCCAGGAGCAGTTCTTC; CDR3 protein: CASSTLQEQFF; D gene: .; J gene: TRBJ2-1; clone size: once; V gene: TRBV19
CDR3 DNA: TGTGCCAGCACCTTCCGGGCCACCTCCTCCTACGAGCAGTACTTC; CDR3 protein: CASTFRATSSYEQYF; D gene: .; J gene: TRBJ2-7; clone size: .; V gene: TRBV27
CDR3 DNA: TGTGCCAGCTCACGAACAGGGTTGGCAATGAACACTGAAGCTTTCTTT; CDR3 protein: CASSRTGLAMNTEAFF; D gene: .; J gene: TRBJ1-1; clone size: .; V gene: TRBV18
CDR3 DNA: TGTGCCAGTAGTACAACACTTATCACAACAGGGTACTATGGCTACACCTTC; CDR3 protein: CASSTTLITTGYYGYTF; D gene: .; J gene: TRBJ1-2; clone size: .; V gene: TRBV19
CDR3 DNA: TGTGCCAGCAGACCCGGACTAGCGGGGGGCAAAAACATTCAGTACTTC; CDR3 protein: CASRPGLAGGKNIQYF; D gene: TRBD2; J gene: TRBJ2-4; clone size: .; V gene: TRBV7-2